The next 9 T cell receptor beta chains were all read from a single sample in a study of shared clonotypes between healthy human individuals. Measured with immunoSEQ multiplex PCR; TCRdb has only the in-frame clones, and not every one. The repertoire holds some 2 million clones, with roughly 95% as singletons. The sample was naive CD4+ T cells sorted from blood. The subset: CD45RA+ positively selected. The receptor set was obtained from a man between 18 and 35 years old in good health.

The CDR3 region has the DNA TGTGCCTGGGCACGGGACTTTGGCTCCTACAATGAGCAGTTCTTC. Translation: CAWARDFGSYNEQFF. The genes are TRBV30 and TRBJ2-1, with D tentatively TRBD2 (6 bases). The V gene's germline CDR1 is GTSNPN and CDR2 SVGIG (reference sequence). Trimming cost V 5 bases and J 0 bases, with 14 bases left between them. This CDR3 contains 15 residues.

The chain combines TRBV5-4 with TRBJ1-3, with D possibly TRBD1 on 5 matching bases. Trimming shortened V by 3 bases and J by 3 bases, and 13 bases separated the two germline ends. This CDR3 spans 15 amino acids. Germline V CDR1 and CDR2: SGHNT, YYREEE (reference sequence). CDR3 nucleotides: TGTGCCAGCAGCTCAGGGCAGGCGAATGGAAACACCATATATTTT. Residues: CASSSGQANGNTIYF.

On this clone: Other DNA sequences within the sample encode an identical CDR3. The CDR3 sequence is CASSTRQGSYNEQFF. The CDR3 nucleotides are TGTGCCAGCAGCACGCGACAGGGGTCCTACAATGAGCAGTTCTTC. This chain uses TRBV7-2 with TRBJ2-1; 8 nucleotides match TRBD1. This CDR3 has 15 residues. The V and J ends lost 5 bases and 1 base, in that order; junction bases with no gene match: 4. Per the germline V gene, CDR1 is SGHTA and CDR2 is FQGNSA.

This clone was detected only once. V usage is TRBV9 and J usage is TRBJ2-5; TRBD2 might be the D (6 bases). The CDR3 contains 15 residues. V was trimmed by 4 bases and J by 2 bases, leaving 15 bases between them. The germline V gene encodes CDR1 SGDLS and CDR2 YYNGEE. The CDR3 reads CASSPDSGVQETQYF. The CDR3 nucleotides are TGTGCCAGCAGCCCTGATAGCGGCGTACAAGAGACCCAGTACTTC.

The J gene is TRBJ2-5, the V gene TRBV2; D unresolved. The CDR3 has 12 residues. The germline V and J ends were trimmed by 6 bases and 1 base, with 6 bases remaining between them. CDR1 SNHLY and CDR2 FYNNEI come from the germline V gene. The CDR3 DNA is TGTGCCAGCAGAACAGCCCAAGAGACCCAGTACTTC. This sequence encodes CASRTAQETQYF.

V usage is TRBV30 and J usage is TRBJ2-2; 7 nucleotides agree with TRBD1. CDR3 length equals 17 residues. Trimming removed 0 bases from V and 7 bases from J; junction bases left unmatched: 14. Per germline, CDR1 GTSNPN and CDR2 SVGIG (reference sequence). CDR3 nucleotides: TGTGCCTGGAGTGTTGACAGGGCTACGTCAGGTGGCGGGGAGCTGTTTTTT. Amino acid sequence: CAWSVDRATSGGGELFF.

The chain couples TRBV18 to TRBJ2-7; D possibly corresponds to TRBD1 (6 bases). CDR1 KGHSH and CDR2 LQKENI come from the germline V gene. This CDR3 comprises 13 residues. Trimming removed 5 bases from V and 3 bases from J, with 11 bases in between. Written as DNA, the CDR3 is TGTGCCAGCTCAGGGGACACAAACTACGAGCAGTACTTC. The encoded protein is CASSGDTNYEQYF.

The chain recombines TRBV4-3 with TRBJ2-1, with 8 bases aligning to TRBD2. Per germline, CDR1 LGHNA and CDR2 YSLEER. J was trimmed by 6 bases and V by 0 bases; bases with no gene match: 4. This CDR3 is built from 15 residues. The chain's CDR3 is CASSQEGTSINEQFF. The DNA for the CDR3 is TGCGCCAGCAGCCAAGAGGGGACTAGTATCAATGAGCAGTTCTTC.

The V gene is TRBV28, the J gene TRBJ1-2; the D is unclear. From germline, CDR1 is MDHEN and CDR2 SYDVKM. V lost 5 bases to trimming and J lost 4 bases, with 11 bases between them. This CDR3 comprises 13 residues. Here the CDR3 reads CASSLGFLYGYTF. CDR3 DNA: TGTGCCAGCAGTCTCGGGTTCCTCTATGGCTACACCTTC.